Listed here are 8 T cell receptor beta chains from one sample, sequenced in a study of blood T cells in healthy people across ages. A J-beta primer mix and a sample-barcoded 5' primer were used in a second PCR of roughly 6 to 11 cycles. TCRdb called the 5' RACE reads again in MiXCR, with one record for every CDR3 protein. The data show 900,000 to 950,000 distinct CDR3 sequences, 29% seen once. The same sample was also studied in work on T cells of mothers and their children.

Sample: blood. The receptor source for this set is a woman in her thirties or forties in good health.

The CDR3 here is CASKLDGDREQFF. CDR3 sequence (DNA): TGTGCCAGCAAGCTAGACGGGGACCGTGAGCAGTTCTTC. The chain has TRBV7-2 and TRBJ2-1; tentatively, D is TRBD1 or TRBD2 (5 bases each). Trimming removed 7 bases at V and 9 bases at J, with 16 bases between. The length of the CDR3 is 13 residues. Germline loops: CDR1 SGHTA, CDR2 FQGNSA. Looking up the rest from reference TRBV7-2 and TRBJ2-1 gives the full variable domain: GAGVSQSPSNKVTEKGKDVELRCDPISGHTALYWYRQSLGQGLEFLIYFQGNSAPDKSGLPSDRFSAERTGGSVSTLTIQRTQQEDSAVYLCASKLDGDREQFFGPGTRLTVL.

This clonotype showed up just a few times. The rearrangement joins TRBV4-3 to TRBJ2-1; 7 bases match TRBD1. The CDR3 loop spans 16 amino acids. Germline V CDR1 and CDR2: LGHNA, YSLEER. With 4 bases clipped from V and 7 bases from J, the junction kept 13 bases outside the gene matches. CDR3 protein: CASSLLTGTAVNEQFF. The CDR3 nucleotides are TGCGCCAGCAGCCTATTAACCGGGACAGCGGTGAATGAGCAGTTCTTC.

The chain carries TRBV7-2 and TRBJ2-5, with no clear D. Trimming removed 5 bases from V and 11 bases from J, with 18 bases in between. The length of the CDR3 is 13 residues. In germline, CDR1 is SGHTA, CDR2 FQGNSA. CDR3 in DNA: TGTGCCAGCAGCCTCCCCCTGTACAATGAGCAGTACTTC. This codes for CASSLPLYNEQYF.

Concerning this clonotype itself: A much larger clonotype is one base distant, so this may be a read error. The V gene is TRBV20-1, the J gene TRBJ2-3; 11 bases are a match to TRBD2. The CDR3 covers 16 residues. Germline trimming cut 5 bases from V and 4 bases from J; bases unmatched to any gene: 11. Germline V gene data show CDR1 as DFQATT and CDR2 as SNEGSKA (reference sequence). The CDR3 region is CSAGILAGAYSDTQYF. The CDR3, as DNA: TGCAGTGCTGGAATACTAGCGGGGGCCTACTCAGATACGCAGTATTTT.

The chain combines TRBV6-2 or TRBV6-3 with TRBJ1-1; D gene unclear. Germline V gives CDR1 MNHEY, CDR2 SVGEGT. Between the trimmed V and J ends, which lost 7 bases and 4 bases, there was a span of 7 bases. The CDR3 has 11 amino acids. The CDR3 spells CASNQATEAFF. The CDR3 bases are TGTGCCAGCAACCAGGCCACTGAAGCTTTCTTT.

The J gene is TRBJ1-2, the V gene TRBV2; the D is unclear. Trimming removed 7 bases at V and 0 bases at J, with 9 bases between. The germline V gene encodes CDR1 SNHLY and CDR2 FYNNEI. The CDR3 runs to 13 residues. The CDR3: CASTLIPNYGYTF. For the CDR3, the DNA is TGTGCCAGCACTCTTATTCCTAACTATGGCTACACCTTC.

The table lists this clonotype with many counts. The chain uses TRBV10-3 and TRBJ2-5; 8 bases line up with TRBD1. Germline V gene sequence: CDR1 ENHRY, CDR2 SYGVKD. The V and J ends lost 5 bases and 1 base, in that order; junction bases with no gene match: 3. This CDR3 has 14 residues. CDR3 loop: CAISPTGGQETQYF. DNA for the CDR3: TGTGCCATCAGTCCAACAGGGGGCCAAGAGACCCAGTACTTC.

Comments on this clonotype: This clone may be a read error of a much larger clone one base away. The chain joins TRBV24-1 to TRBJ2-1; unclear D gene. The CDR3 extends over 16 amino acids. V lost 3 bases to trimming and J lost 12 bases, with 23 bases between them. Germline CDR1 is KGHDR and CDR2 is SFDVKD. The CDR3 reads CATSDLRTRMTQGQFF. Here the CDR3 DNA reads TGTGCCACCAGTGATCTCCGGACCAGAATGACCCAAGGGCAGTTCTTC.